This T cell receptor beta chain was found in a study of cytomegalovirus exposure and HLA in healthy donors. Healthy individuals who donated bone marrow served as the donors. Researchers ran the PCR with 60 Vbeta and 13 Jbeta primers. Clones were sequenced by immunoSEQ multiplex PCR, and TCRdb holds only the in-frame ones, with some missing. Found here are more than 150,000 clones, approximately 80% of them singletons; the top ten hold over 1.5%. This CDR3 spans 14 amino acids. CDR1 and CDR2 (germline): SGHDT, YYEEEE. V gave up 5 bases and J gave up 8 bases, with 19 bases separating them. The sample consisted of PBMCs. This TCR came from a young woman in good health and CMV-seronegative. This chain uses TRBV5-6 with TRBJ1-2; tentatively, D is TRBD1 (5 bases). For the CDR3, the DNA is TGTGCCAGCAGACGGGGCCAGCTCCGGGGGGGCTACACCTTC. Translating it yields CASRRGQLRGGYTF.